The next 27 T cell receptor delta chains were all read from a single sample in a study of gamma-delta T cells after stem cell transplantation. TCRdb reran clone calling via CATT on the RT-PCR reads. Altogether over 9,000 delta-chain clones are present, roughly 1.3% being singletons, with the ten largest covering 10%. Sequenced: gamma-delta T cells. These receptors were collected from a human donor. It is not recorded whose cells these are; they may come from a transplant donor.

Only a few counts were recorded for this clone. The chain employs TRDV2 and TRDJ1, with 13 bases matching TRDD3. V lost 3 bases and J lost 9; bases outside the gene matches: 9. CDR3 size: 15 residues. Germline-derived CDR1 and CDR2 are GEAIGNYY and EKD. The CDR3 reads CACDPVLGDTEELIF. CDR3 bases: TGTGCCTGTGACCCAGTACTGGGGGATACGGAAGAACTCATCTTT.

The table lists this clone with a few counts. The chain combines TRDV2 with TRDJ1; 9 bases agree with TRDD3. Germline assignment: CDR1 GEAIGNYY and CDR2 EKD. The CDR3 extends over 15 amino acids. V lost 3 bases to trimming and J lost 5 bases; unmatched junction nucleotides: 9. The CDR3 loop is CACDPILGDADKLIF. The CDR3, as DNA: TGTGCCTGTGACCCTATACTGGGGGACGCAGATAAACTCATCTTT.

This clone has at least ten counts. The genes are TRDV2 and TRDJ1; 9 bases match TRDD3. Trimming at V came to 2 bases and at J to 0 bases, leaving 6 bases not matched to a gene. CDR1 GEAIGNYY and CDR2 EKD come from the germline V gene. The length of the CDR3 is 16 residues. CDR3 sequence (DNA): TGTGCCTGTGACAGACTGGGGGACAATTACACCGATAAACTCATCTTT. Translation gives CACDRLGDNYTDKLIF.

The sample holds many counts of this clone. The sample carries other DNA sequences with the same CDR3. The chain joins TRDV2 to TRDJ1; possible D gene TRDD3, 6 bases. CDR1 and CDR2 (germline): GEAIGNYY, EKD. The CDR3 covers 22 residues. V was cut by 0 bases and J by 1 base, with 32 bases left in between. As DNA, the CDR3 is TGTGCCTGTGACACCGTTTCGGAGGGCCCTGGGTCCCGCGGGGGAGGCACCGATAAACTCATCTTT. Protein: CACDTVSEGPGSRGGGTDKLIF.

In its sample, this clone was seen a few times. This chain links TRDV2 with TRDJ1; 8 nucleotides line up with TRDD3. V shed 3 bases and J 3 bases; nucleotides not matched to a gene: 20. Germline V CDR1 and CDR2: GEAIGNYY, EKD. The CDR3 covers 19 residues. The CDR3 loop is CACDALNVLGATNADKLIF. Here the CDR3 DNA reads TGTGCCTGTGACGCCTTAAACGTACTGGGGGCCACGAACGCCGATAAACTCATCTTT.

This clone was observed a handful of times. It differs at one base from a far larger clone, so likely a read error. Other nucleotide sequences from this sample produce the same CDR3. This rearrangement joins TRDV2 to TRDJ1; D uncertain. Germline V gives CDR1 GEAIGNYY, CDR2 EKD. This CDR3 has 15 residues. Trimming pared 3 bases from V and 0 bases from J, leaving 13 bases between. The CDR3 region is CACDPLGLNTDKLIF. CDR3 nucleotide sequence: TGTGCCTGTGACCCCTTGGGACTCAACACCGATAAACTCATCTTT.

In this sample, this clone is medium-sized. Different DNA sequences within this sample yield the same CDR3. The V call is TRDV2, the J call TRDJ1; the match to TRDD3 covers 10 bases. The germline V gene has CDR1 GEAIGNYY and CDR2 EKD. J gave up 1 base and V 0 bases, and 7 bases lay outside the gene matches. This CDR3 is built from 17 residues. In DNA, the CDR3 is TGTGCCTGTGACACCCTGGGGGATATCCGCGGCACCGATAAACTCATCTTT. Residues: CACDTLGDIRGTDKLIF.

There are a few counts of this clone. TCRdb has a much larger clone's protein, which differs at residue 10 from the translation of this DNA, likely because of a read error; what is shown is the protein translated from the DNA. The rearrangement joins TRDV2 to TRDJ1, with TRDD3 as a possible D gene (6 bases). Trimming took off 4 bases at V and 0 bases at J, with 20 bases between the two ends. The CDR3 totals 17 residues. Germline loops: CDR1 GEAIGNYY, CDR2 EKD. CDR3 nucleotide sequence: TGTGCCTGTGATCTTCTACTGGCTGGGGCCTACACCGATAAACTCATCTTT. It encodes CACDLLLAGAYTDKLIF.

About this clone: A much larger clone is a single base away; this may be a read error. In nucleotides, the CDR3 is TGTGCCTGTGACATCGTACTGGGGGCCACGTACACCGATAAACTCATCTTT. Translating it yields CACDIVLGATYTDKLIF. The chain recombines TRDV2 with TRDJ1; 8 bases fit TRDD3. Germline V gene sequence: CDR1 GEAIGNYY, CDR2 EKD. The CDR3 loop spans 17 amino acids. J was trimmed by 0 bases and V by 2 bases; bases with no gene match: 10.

This clone occurred many times. Other DNA sequences within the sample encode an identical CDR3. This chain uses TRDV2 with TRDJ1, with TRDD3 matching 9 bases. The CDR3 length is 15 residues. Per germline, CDR1 GEAIGNYY and CDR2 EKD. V shed 0 bases and J 4 bases; nucleotides not matched to a gene: 5. DNA for the CDR3: TGTGCCTGTGACACCTGGGGGATATCGGACGATAAACTCATCTTT. Protein sequence: CACDTWGISDDKLIF.

In this sample, this clone turned up many times. The rearrangement links TRDV2 to TRDJ1; 11 positions agree with TRDD3. Looked up from germline, CDR1 is GEAIGNYY and CDR2 is EKD. This CDR3 is 17 amino acids long. J lost 2 bases, V lost 0 bases, and 7 bases had no gene match. CDR3 region: CACDTVGDTTGTDKLIF. The CDR3 DNA reads as TGTGCCTGTGACACCGTGGGGGATACGACGGGGACCGATAAACTCATCTTT.

Many counts were recorded for this clone. The CDR3 protein is CACDTVLGDSPRRTDKLIF. Here the CDR3 DNA reads TGTGCCTGTGACACCGTACTGGGGGATTCCCCACGGAGGACCGATAAACTCATCTTT. This chain links TRDV2 with TRDJ1; 10 bases fit TRDD3. The CDR3 has 19 amino acids. Germline CDR1 is GEAIGNYY and CDR2 is EKD. V lost 0 bases and J lost 2; bases outside the gene matches: 14.

In regard to this clone: TCRdb's listed protein matches a much larger clone and diverges from this DNA's translation at residue 16, likely through a read error; the protein shown comes from the DNA. V gene TRDV2 combines with J gene TRDJ1; 8 nucleotides align to TRDD3. The germline gives CDR1 GEAIGNYY, CDR2 EKD. The length of the CDR3 is 17 residues. The CDR3, as DNA: TGTGCCTGTGACACCGTAGGAGGGATACGGGGGACCGATAAACTCACCTTT. It codes for CACDTVGGIRGTDKLTF.

This clone was counted only a few times. J is TRDJ1 and V is TRDV2; TRDD3 aligns across 11 bases. CDR1 is GEAIGNYY and CDR2 is EKD in the germline V gene. The CDR3 has 18 residues. The V and J ends lost 0 bases and 1 base, in that order; junction bases with no gene match: 9. CDR3 nucleotide sequence: TGTGCCTGTGACACCTTACTGGGGGATAGAGGGGCCACCGATAAACTCATCTTT. Translated, it gives CACDTLLGDRGATDKLIF.

This clone has more than one count but fewer than ten. TCRdb's protein, taken from a much larger clone, differs from this DNA's translation at residue 16, likely owing to a read error; the protein displayed comes from the DNA. The rearrangement links TRDV2 to TRDJ1, with 8 nucleotides matching TRDD3. The CDR3 spans 17 residues. Germline-derived CDR1 and CDR2 are GEAIGNYY and EKD. CDR3 DNA sequence: TGTGCCTGTGACTCCATGACAGGGGGGGATATGTCCGATAAACTCACCTTT. Its translation is CACDSMTGGDMSDKLTF.

By its share, this clone is medium-sized. The CDR3 bases are TGTGCCTGTGACACTCCCCCGTCTGGGGGACTTTCCTGGGACACCCGACAGATGTTTTTC. Translation gives CACDTPPSGGLSWDTRQMFF. The chain uses TRDV2 and TRDJ3; 8 nucleotides line up with TRDD3. Trimming removed 1 base from V and 1 base from J; junction bases left unmatched: 11. Germline V gene sequence: CDR1 GEAIGNYY, CDR2 EKD. The CDR3 runs 20 residues.

Comment on this clone: It is likely a read error: a sequence one base away is far more abundant. The sample carries other DNA sequences with the same CDR3. The J gene is TRDJ1, the V gene TRDV2; 7 bases are a match to TRDD3. The trim removed 1 base at V and 0 bases at J, leaving 13 bases unmatched. The CDR3 totals 18 residues. In germline, CDR1 is GEAIGNYY, CDR2 EKD. The CDR3 DNA sequence: TGTGCCTGTGACACGGTTGGGCTGGGGGCTTATAACACCGATAAACTCATCTTT. Translation gives CACDTVGLGAYNTDKLIF.

Only a few counts were recorded for this clone. A read error is likely here: a far larger clone is one base away. The sample holds other DNA sequences that translate to the same CDR3. This chain links TRDV2 with TRDJ1; the match to TRDD3 covers 10 bases. The CDR3 is 18 amino acids. With V trimmed by 1 base and J by 11 bases, 21 bases remained unmatched. Germline values: CDR1 GEAIGNYY, CDR2 EKD. The CDR3 DNA is TGTGCCTGTGACACTATCCTACGAGGTCCGGGGGATACGGAAGAGCTCATCTTT. This sequence encodes CACDTILRGPGDTEELIF.

Notes on this clone: It differs at one base from a far larger clone, so likely a read error. The chain carries TRDV2 and TRDJ1; TRDD3 agrees at 10 bases. V was pared by 0 bases and J by 0 bases, with 24 bases of the junction left unmatched. Germline V gene sequence: CDR1 GEAIGNYY, CDR2 EKD. The CDR3 has 23 residues. CDR3 DNA: TGTGCCTGTGACACCGTTGGGGTCATGCCTGGGGGATATGGGGCGAAGGACACCGATAAACTCATCTTT. Translation gives CACDTVGVMPGGYGAKDTDKLIF.

This clone showed up just a few times. V usage is TRDV2 and J usage is TRDJ1, with 13 nucleotides matching TRDD3. This CDR3 is 17 amino acids long. Germline loops: CDR1 GEAIGNYY, CDR2 EKD. The ends lost 1 base at V and 1 base at J; junction bases unmatched: 5. The CDR3 is CACDTVLGDTSTDKLIF. The CDR3 DNA sequence: TGTGCCTGTGACACTGTACTGGGGGATACGAGCACCGATAAACTCATCTTT.

A remark on this clone: The protein TCRdb gives is from a much larger clone and does not agree with this DNA's translation at residue 17, likely a read error; the protein shown here comes from the DNA. At the DNA level, this CDR3 is encoded by other sequences in the same sample as well. This sequence joins TRDV2 and TRDJ1, with 12 bases matching TRDD3. The CDR3 length is 18 residues. Germline CDR1 is GEAIGNYY and CDR2 is EKD. DNA for the CDR3: TGTGCCTGTGACGCCGTACTGGGGGATACTGACGGCACCGATAAACTCACCTTT. It yields the protein CACDAVLGDTDGTDKLTF.

This clone was observed a few times. The rearrangement uses TRDV2 and TRDJ1; no clear D gene. CDR3 length: 18 amino acids. The germline V gene encodes CDR1 GEAIGNYY and CDR2 EKD. The germline V and J ends were trimmed by 0 bases and 4 bases, with 23 bases remaining between them. CDR3 in amino acids: CACDTVEEPQPGVDKLIF. CDR3 sequence (DNA): TGTGCCTGTGACACCGTTGAGGAACCCCAGCCGGGAGTCGATAAACTCATCTTT.

This clone has more than one count but fewer than ten. A junction boundary mismatches the germline segment, possibly from a read error. Distinct nucleotide sequences in the sample also encode this CDR3. This chain joins TRDV2 and TRDJ1; 11 bases agree with TRDD3. The CDR3 spans 17 residues. Germline V gives CDR1 GEAIGNYY, CDR2 EKD. CDR3 loop: CACDAITGGYAADKLTF. DNA for the CDR3: TGTGCCTGTGACGCCATTACTGGGGGATATGCGGCCGATAAACTCACCTTT.

Judged by abundance, this clone is medium-sized. V is TRDV2 and J is TRDJ1; 12 bases align to TRDD3. The CDR3 has 16 residues. Germline V gene lookup returns CDR1 GEAIGNYY and CDR2 EKD. J was trimmed by 3 bases and V by 3 bases; bases with no gene match: 7. The CDR3 DNA sequence: TGTGCCTGTGACGGTTTACTGGGGGATACTCCCGATAAACTCATCTTT. It specifies CACDGLLGDTPDKLIF.

Only a few counts were recorded for this clone. It differs at one base from a far larger clone, so likely a read error. This chain links TRDV2 with TRDJ1; maybe TRDD3 (5 bases). CDR3 length: 15 amino acids. CDR1 GEAIGNYY and CDR2 EKD come from the germline V gene. The CDR3 region is CACDPLGGYTDKPIF. The DNA for the CDR3 is TGTGCCTGTGACCCTCTGGGCGGGTACACCGATAAACCCATCTTT.

This clone was recorded a few times. It differs at one base from a far larger clone, so likely a read error. This CDR3 is also generated by other DNA sequences in the sample. This chain uses TRDV2 with TRDJ1; TRDD3 aligns across 11 bases. The CDR3 totals 19 residues. Germline V lookup: CDR1 GEAIGNYY, CDR2 EKD. CDR3 sequence reads: CACDTVSGGYARYTDKLIF. The CDR3, as DNA: TGCGCCTGTGACACCGTGAGTGGGGGATACGCCCGGTACACCGATAAACTCATCTTT.

Sample share makes this clone medium-sized. This same CDR3 is encoded by further DNA sequences in the sample. The chain has TRDV2 and TRDJ1; 8 nucleotides line up with TRDD3. V lost 1 base, J lost 0 bases, and 3 bases stayed unmatched. The CDR3 runs 15 residues. Germline CDR1 and CDR2: GEAIGNYY and EKD. Written as DNA, the CDR3 is TGTGCCTGTGACACGCTACTGGGGGACACCGATAAACTCATCTTT. Its translation is CACDTLLGDTDKLIF.